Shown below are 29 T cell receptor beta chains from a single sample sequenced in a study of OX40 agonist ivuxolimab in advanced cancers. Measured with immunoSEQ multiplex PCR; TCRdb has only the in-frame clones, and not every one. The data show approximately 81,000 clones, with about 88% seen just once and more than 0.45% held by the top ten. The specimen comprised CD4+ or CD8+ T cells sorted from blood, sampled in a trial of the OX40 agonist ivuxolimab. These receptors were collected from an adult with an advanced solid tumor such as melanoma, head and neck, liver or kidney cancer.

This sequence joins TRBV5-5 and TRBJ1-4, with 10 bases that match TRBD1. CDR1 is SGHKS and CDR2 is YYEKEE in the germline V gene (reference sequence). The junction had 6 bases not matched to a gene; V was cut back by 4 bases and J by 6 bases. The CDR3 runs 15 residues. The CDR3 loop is CASSLVGTGDEKLFF. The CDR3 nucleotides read TGTGCCAGCAGCCTGGTTGGGACAGGGGATGAAAAACTGTTTTTT.

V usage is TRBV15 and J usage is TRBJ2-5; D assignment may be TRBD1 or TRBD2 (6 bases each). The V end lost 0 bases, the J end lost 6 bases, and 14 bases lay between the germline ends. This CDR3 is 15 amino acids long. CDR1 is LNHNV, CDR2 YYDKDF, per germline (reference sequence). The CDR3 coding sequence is TGTGCCACCAGCAGAGATCCTGGGGGGCCCAAGACCCAGTACTTC. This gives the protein CATSRDPGGPKTQYF.

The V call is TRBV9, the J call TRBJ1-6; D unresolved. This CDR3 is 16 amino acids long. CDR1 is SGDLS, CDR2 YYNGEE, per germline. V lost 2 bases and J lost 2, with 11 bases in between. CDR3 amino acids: CASSVFPEAYNSPLHF. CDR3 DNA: TGTGCCAGCAGCGTCTTCCCGGAGGCCTATAATTCACCCCTCCACTTT.

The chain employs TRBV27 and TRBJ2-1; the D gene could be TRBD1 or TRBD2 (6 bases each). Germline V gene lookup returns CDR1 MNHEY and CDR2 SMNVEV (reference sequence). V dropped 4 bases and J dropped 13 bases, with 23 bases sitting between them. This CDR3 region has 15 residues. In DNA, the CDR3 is TGTGCCAGCAGTTGGGCAGGTTTGGGGGGCGCGGCTCAGTTCTTC. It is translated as CASSWAGLGGAAQFF.

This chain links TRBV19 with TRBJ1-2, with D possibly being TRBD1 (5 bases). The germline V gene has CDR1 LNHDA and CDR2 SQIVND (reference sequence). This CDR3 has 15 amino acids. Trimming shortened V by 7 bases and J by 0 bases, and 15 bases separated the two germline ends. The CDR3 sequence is CASISRGESNYGYTF. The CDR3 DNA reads TGTGCCAGTATCTCGAGGGGCGAGTCTAACTATGGCTACACCTTC.

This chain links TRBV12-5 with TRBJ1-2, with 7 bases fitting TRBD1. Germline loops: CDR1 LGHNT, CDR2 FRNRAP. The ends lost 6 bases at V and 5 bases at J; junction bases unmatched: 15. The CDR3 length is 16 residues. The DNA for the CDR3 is TGTGCTAGTGGGGTCGTACCCGGGACAGCTCGGTATGGCTACACCTTC. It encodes CASGVVPGTARYGYTF.

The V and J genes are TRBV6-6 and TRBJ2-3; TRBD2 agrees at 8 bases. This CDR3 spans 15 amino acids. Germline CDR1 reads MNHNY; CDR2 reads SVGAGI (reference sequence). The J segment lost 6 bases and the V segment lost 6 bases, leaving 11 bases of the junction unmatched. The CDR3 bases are TGTGCCAGCAGGGCCCCAGCGGGGGCGGGGGATACGCAGTATTTT. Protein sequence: CASRAPAGAGDTQYF.

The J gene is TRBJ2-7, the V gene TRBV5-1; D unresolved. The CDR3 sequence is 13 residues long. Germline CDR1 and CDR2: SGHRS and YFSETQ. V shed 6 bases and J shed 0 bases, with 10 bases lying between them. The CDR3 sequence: CASTSTPSYEQYF. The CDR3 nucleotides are TGCGCCAGCACTTCGACCCCCTCCTACGAGCAGTACTTC.

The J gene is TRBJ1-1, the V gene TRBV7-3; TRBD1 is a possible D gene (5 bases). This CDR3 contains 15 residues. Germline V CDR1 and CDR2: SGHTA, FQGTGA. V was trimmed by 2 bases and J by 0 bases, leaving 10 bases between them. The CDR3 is CASSLLRVMNTEAFF. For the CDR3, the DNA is TGTGCCAGCAGCTTACTCAGGGTGATGAACACTGAAGCTTTCTTT.

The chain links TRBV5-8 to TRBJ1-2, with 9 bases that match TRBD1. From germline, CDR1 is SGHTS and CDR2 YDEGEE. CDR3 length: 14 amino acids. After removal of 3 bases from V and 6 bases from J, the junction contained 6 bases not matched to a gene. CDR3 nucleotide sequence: TGTGCCAGCAGCTCCTCGGGACAGGGCGATGGCTACACCTTC. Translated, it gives CASSSSGQGDGYTF.

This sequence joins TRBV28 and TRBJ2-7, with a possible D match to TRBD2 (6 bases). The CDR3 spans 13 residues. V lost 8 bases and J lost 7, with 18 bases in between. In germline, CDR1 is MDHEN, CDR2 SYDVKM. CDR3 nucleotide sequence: TGTGCCAGCGGCTTTACCGCGGGGTGGGAGCAGTACTTC. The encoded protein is CASGFTAGWEQYF.

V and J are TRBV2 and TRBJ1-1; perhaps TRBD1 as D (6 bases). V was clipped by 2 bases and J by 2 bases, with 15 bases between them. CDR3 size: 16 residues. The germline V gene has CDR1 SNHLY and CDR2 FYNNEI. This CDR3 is CASSEQGRVGNTEAFF. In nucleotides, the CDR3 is TGTGCCAGCAGTGAACAGGGGCGGGTGGGCAACACTGAAGCTTTCTTT. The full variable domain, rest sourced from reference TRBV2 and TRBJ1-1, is EPEVTQTPSHQVTQMGQEVILRCVPISNHLYFYWYRQILGQKVEFLVSFYNNEISEKSEIFDDQFSVERPDGSNFTLKIRSTKLEDSAMYFCASSEQGRVGNTEAFFGQGTRLTVV.

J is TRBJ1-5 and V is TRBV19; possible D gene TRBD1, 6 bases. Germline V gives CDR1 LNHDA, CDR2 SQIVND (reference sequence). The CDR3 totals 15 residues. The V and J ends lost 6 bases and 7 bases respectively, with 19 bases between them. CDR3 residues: CASRRLGGAGQPQHF. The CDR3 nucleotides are TGTGCCAGTAGAAGGTTGGGGGGCGCGGGACAGCCCCAGCATTTT.

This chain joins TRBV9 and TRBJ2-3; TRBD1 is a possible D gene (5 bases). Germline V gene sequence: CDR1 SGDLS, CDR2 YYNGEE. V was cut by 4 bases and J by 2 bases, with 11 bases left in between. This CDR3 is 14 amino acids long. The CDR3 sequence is CASSPGHPTDTQYF. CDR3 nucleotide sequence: TGTGCCAGCAGCCCCGGACATCCCACAGATACGCAGTATTTT. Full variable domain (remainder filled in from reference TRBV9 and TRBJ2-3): DSGVTQTPKHLITATGQRVTLRCSPRSGDLSVYWYQQSLDQGLQFLIQYYNGEERAKGNILERFSAQQFPDLHSELNLSSLELGDSALYFCASSPGHPTDTQYFGPGTRLTVL.

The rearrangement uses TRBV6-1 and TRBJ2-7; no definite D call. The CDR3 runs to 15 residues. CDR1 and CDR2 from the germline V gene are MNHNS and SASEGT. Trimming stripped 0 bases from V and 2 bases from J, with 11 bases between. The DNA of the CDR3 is TGTGCCAGCAGTGAAGCCGGGCTCTATACCTACGAGCAGTACTTC. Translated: CASSEAGLYTYEQYF.

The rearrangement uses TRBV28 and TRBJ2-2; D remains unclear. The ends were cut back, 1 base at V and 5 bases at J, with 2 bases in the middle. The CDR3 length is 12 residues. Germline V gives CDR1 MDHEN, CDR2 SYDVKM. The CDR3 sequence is CASSLSTGELFF. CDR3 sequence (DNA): TGTGCCAGCAGTTTATCAACCGGGGAGCTGTTTTTT.

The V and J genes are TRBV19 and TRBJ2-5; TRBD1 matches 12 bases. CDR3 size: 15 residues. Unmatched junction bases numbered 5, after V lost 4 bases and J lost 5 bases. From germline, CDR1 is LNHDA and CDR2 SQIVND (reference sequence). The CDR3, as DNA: TGTGCCAGTAGTACCGGGACAGGGGGCTTGGAGACCCAGTACTTC. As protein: CASSTGTGGLETQYF.

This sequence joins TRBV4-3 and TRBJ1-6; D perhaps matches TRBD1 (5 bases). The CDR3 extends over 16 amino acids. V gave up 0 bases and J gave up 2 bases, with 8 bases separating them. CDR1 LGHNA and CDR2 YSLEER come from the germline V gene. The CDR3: CASSQEAGTYNSPLHF. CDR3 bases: TGCGCCAGCAGCCAAGAGGCAGGGACCTATAATTCACCCCTCCACTTT.

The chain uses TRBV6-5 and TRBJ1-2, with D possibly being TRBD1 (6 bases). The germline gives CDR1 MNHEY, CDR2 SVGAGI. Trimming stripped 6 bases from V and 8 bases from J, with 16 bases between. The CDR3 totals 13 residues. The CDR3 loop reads CASRRGPDWGYTF. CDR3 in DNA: TGTGCCAGCAGACGGGGGCCAGACTGGGGCTACACCTTC.

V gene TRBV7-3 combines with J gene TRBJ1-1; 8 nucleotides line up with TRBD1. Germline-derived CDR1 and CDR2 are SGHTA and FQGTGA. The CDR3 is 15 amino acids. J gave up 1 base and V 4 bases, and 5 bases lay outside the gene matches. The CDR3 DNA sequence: TGTGCCAGCAGCTACCAGGGGGCTGGGAACACTGAAGCTTTCTTT. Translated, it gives CASSYQGAGNTEAFF.

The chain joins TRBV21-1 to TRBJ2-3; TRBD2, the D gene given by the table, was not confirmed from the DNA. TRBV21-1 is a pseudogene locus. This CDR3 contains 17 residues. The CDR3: CASSKVGAGGGTDTQYF. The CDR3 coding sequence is TGTGCCAGCAGCAAAGTCGGTGCCGGCGGGGGCACAGATACGCAGTATTTT.

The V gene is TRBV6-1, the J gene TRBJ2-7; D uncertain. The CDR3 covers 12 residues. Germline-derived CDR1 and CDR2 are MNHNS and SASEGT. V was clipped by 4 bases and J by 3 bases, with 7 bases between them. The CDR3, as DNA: TGTGCCAGCAGTGCAAACGTCTACGAGCAGTACTTC. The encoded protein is CASSANVYEQYF.

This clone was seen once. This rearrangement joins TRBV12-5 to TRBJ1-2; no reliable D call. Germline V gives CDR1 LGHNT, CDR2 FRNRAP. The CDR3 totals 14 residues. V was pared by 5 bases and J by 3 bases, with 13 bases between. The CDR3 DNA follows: TGTGCTAGTGGTCTGGGGTGGTCCGACTATGGCTACACCTTC. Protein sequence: CASGLGWSDYGYTF.

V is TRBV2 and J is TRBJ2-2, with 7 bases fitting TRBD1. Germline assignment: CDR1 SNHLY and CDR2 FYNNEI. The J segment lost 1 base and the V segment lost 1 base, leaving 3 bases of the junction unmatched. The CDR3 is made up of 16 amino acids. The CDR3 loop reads CASSEVGTVNTGELFF. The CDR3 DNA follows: TGTGCCAGCAGTGAAGTTGGGACAGTGAACACCGGGGAGCTGTTTTTT.

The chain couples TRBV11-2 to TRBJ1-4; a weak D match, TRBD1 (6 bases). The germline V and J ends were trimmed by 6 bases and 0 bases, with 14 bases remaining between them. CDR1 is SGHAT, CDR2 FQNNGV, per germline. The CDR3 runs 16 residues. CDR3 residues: CASRGQSHATNEKLFF. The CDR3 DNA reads TGTGCCAGCAGAGGACAGTCCCATGCAACTAATGAAAAACTGTTTTTT.

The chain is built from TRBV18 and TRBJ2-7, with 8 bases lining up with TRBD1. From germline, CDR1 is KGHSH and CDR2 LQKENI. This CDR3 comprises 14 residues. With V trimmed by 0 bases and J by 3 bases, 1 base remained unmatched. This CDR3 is CASSPPGTGYEQYF. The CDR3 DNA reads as TGTGCCAGCTCACCACCCGGGACAGGCTACGAGCAGTACTTC.

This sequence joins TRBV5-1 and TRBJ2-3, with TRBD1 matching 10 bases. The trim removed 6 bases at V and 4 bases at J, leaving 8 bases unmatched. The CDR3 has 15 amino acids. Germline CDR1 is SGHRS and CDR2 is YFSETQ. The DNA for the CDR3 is TGCGCCAGCACCACAGGACAGGGGGGATCAGATACGCAGTATTTT. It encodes CASTTGQGGSDTQYF.

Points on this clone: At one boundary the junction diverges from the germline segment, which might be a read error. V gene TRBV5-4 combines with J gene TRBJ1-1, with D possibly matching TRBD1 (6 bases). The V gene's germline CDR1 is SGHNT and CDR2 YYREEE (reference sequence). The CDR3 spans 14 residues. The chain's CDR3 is CASSQDSRGTEAFF. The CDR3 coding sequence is TGCGCCAGCAGCCAAGATTCCAGGGGAACTGAAGCTTTCTTT.

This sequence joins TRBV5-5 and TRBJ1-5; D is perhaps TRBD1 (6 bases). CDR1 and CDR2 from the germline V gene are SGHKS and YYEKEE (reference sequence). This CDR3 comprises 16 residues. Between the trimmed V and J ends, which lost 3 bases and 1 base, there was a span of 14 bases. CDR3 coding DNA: TGTGCCAGCAGCTCCACAGGGCATTCGAGCAATCAGCCCCAGCATTTT. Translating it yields CASSSTGHSSNQPQHF.